These T cell receptor beta chains were read from a single sample in a study of a mutant IDH1 vaccine in newly diagnosed glioma. Profiled with immunoSEQ multiplex PCR; TCRdb holds only in-frame clones, not every one. Of about 36,000 clones listed, around 80% were seen once; the top ten hold 9% to 10%. This specimen was PBMCs, taken from a glioma patient treated with radiotherapy, temozolomide or both. The receptor source for this set is a man aged 35-49 years with glioma. Some clones in this sample may be carry-over from other donors' samples. CDR3s include the opening cysteine and the closing phenylalanine or tryptophan. A D gene is named only where the DNA matches it firmly. Clone size appears in some rows only: once, few, many, or a class for an expanded clone.

V: TRBV9
J: TRBJ2-2
D: TRBD2
size: NA
CDR3: CASSVEGRGIRSGELFF
DNA: TGTGCCAGCAGCGTAGAAGGGAGGGGAATCAGATCCGGGGAGCTGTTTTTT

V: TRBV10-3
J: TRBJ2-1
D: TRBD2
size: NA
CDR3: CAIRRLADNEQFF
DNA: TGTGCCATCAGGAGACTAGCAGACAATGAGCAGTTCTTC

V: TRBV10-1
J: TRBJ2-7
D: TRBD2
size: NA
CDR3: CASSEALAGDSYEQYF
DNA: TGCGCCAGCAGTGAGGCCCTAGCGGGGGATTCCTACGAGCAGTACTTC

V: TRBV5-6
J: TRBJ1-2
D: NA
size: few
CDR3: CASSHRTVRYGYTF
DNA: TGTGCCAGCAGCCACCGGACTGTAAGATATGGCTACACCTTC

V: TRBV30
J: TRBJ1-5
D: NA
size: NA
CDR3: CAWSEGVGPGNHQPQHF
DNA: TGTGCCTGGAGTGAGGGAGTGGGGCCAGGGAATCATCAGCCCCAGCATTTT

V: TRBV4-2
J: TRBJ2-3
D: NA
size: NA
CDR3: CASSPRQGGSADTQYF
DNA: TGTGCCAGCAGCCCGAGACAGGGAGGTTCGGCAGATACGCAGTATTTT

V: TRBV5-4
J: TRBJ1-2
D: TRBD1
size: NA
CDR3: CASSTGTGGRSYGYTF
DNA: TGTGCCAGCAGCACAGGGACAGGGGGCAGGAGCTATGGCTACACCTTC

V: TRBV10-3
J: TRBJ2-7
D: TRBD1
size: NA
CDR3: CASGRDREGEQYF
DNA: TGTGCCTCCGGTCGGGACAGGGAGGGCGAGCAGTACTTC

V: TRBV7-9
J: TRBJ1-2
D: NA
size: NA
CDR3: CASSSGNDYGYTF
DNA: TGTGCCAGCAGTTCTGGCAACGACTATGGCTACACCTTC

V: TRBV19
J: TRBJ1-2
D: TRBD1
size: NA
CDR3: CASSGRDRGPNYGYTF
DNA: TGTGCCAGTAGTGGCCGGGACAGGGGACCCAACTATGGCTACACCTTC

V: TRBV6-1
J: TRBJ2-7
D: NA
size: once
CDR3: CASSQGAGDTYEQYF
DNA: TGTGCCAGCAGTCAAGGGGCAGGGGACACCTACGAGCAGTACTTC

V: TRBV7-2
J: TRBJ1-5
D: NA
size: once
CDR3: CASSVAGQGAQHF
DNA: TGTGCCAGCAGCGTGGCCGGCCAAGGGGCCCAGCATTTT

V: TRBV5-1
J: TRBJ2-6
D: TRBD1
size: NA
CDR3: CASSLVATGKGANVLTF
DNA: TGCGCCAGCAGCTTGGTGGCGACAGGGAAGGGGGCCAACGTCCTGACTTTC

V: TRBV10-3
J: TRBJ1-2
D: NA
size: NA
CDR3: CAISEGGPSGYTF
DNA: TGTGCCATCAGTGAAGGGGGGCCTAGTGGCTACACCTTC

V: TRBV7-9
J: TRBJ1-1
D: NA
size: NA
CDR3: CASSFDTEAFF
DNA: TGTGCCAGCAGCTTCGACACTGAAGCTTTCTTT

V: TRBV6-6
J: TRBJ1-2
D: NA
size: NA
CDR3: CASSYTGQKYGYTF
DNA: TGTGCCAGCAGTTACACCGGACAGAAGTATGGCTACACCTTC

V: TRBV6-5
J: TRBJ2-1
D: NA
size: NA
CDR3: CASSKTGFINEQFF
DNA: TGTGCCAGCAGTAAGACAGGTTTTATTAATGAGCAGTTCTTC

V: TRBV14
J: TRBJ1-2
D: NA
size: once
CDR3: CASSLIQGFNYGYTF
DNA: TGTGCCAGCAGCCTCATTCAAGGTTTTAACTATGGCTACACCTTC

V: TRBV6-1
J: TRBJ1-1
D: NA
size: once
CDR3: CASSERVSIGREIAFF
DNA: TGTGCCAGCAGTGAACGGGTCAGTATTGGCAGGGAGATTGCTTTCTTT

V: TRBV7-3
J: TRBJ2-7
D: TRBD2
size: NA
CDR3: CASSLKGTSSGGNSYEQYF
DNA: TGTGCCAGCAGCTTAAAAGGGACTTCTAGCGGGGGGAACTCCTACGAGCAGTACTTC

V: TRBV10-3
J: TRBJ1-1
D: TRBD1
size: NA
CDR3: CAISEQGMENTEAFF
DNA: TGTGCCATCAGTGAACAGGGGATGGAGAACACTGAAGCTTTCTTT

V: TRBV14
J: TRBJ2-7
D: NA
size: NA
CDR3: CASSQVWYEQYF
DNA: TGTGCCAGCAGCCAAGTCTGGTACGAGCAGTACTTC

V: TRBV9
J: TRBJ2-5
D: TRBD2
size: NA
CDR3: CASSPGGSQETQYF
DNA: TGTGCCAGCAGCCCCGGGGGGTCCCAAGAGACCCAGTACTTC

V: TRBV5-4
J: TRBJ1-5
D: NA
size: NA
CDR3: CASSSGWGQPQHF
DNA: TGTGCCAGCAGCTCAGGGTGGGGACAGCCCCAGCATTTT

V: TRBV30
J: TRBJ2-3
D: NA
size: once
CDR3: CAWSVLFLLGPAGTDTQYF
DNA: TGTGCCTGGAGTGTACTCTTTCTTTTAGGCCCTGCCGGCACAGATACGCAGTATTTT

V: TRBV2
J: TRBJ2-5
D: NA
size: NA
CDR3: CASTTPYQETQYF
DNA: TGTGCCAGCACAACACCCTACCAAGAGACCCAGTACTTC

V: TRBV7-9
J: TRBJ1-1
D: TRBD1
size: NA
CDR3: CASSLAGQHEAFF
DNA: TGTGCCAGCAGCTTAGCGGGACAGCATGAAGCTTTCTTT

V: TRBV7-5
J: TRBJ2-7
D: NA
size: NA
CDR3: CVRSLISQGNEQYF
DNA: TGTGTCAGAAGCTTAATTTCTCAGGGAAACGAGCAGTACTTC

V: TRBV15
J: TRBJ1-2
D: NA
size: NA
CDR3: CATSSSGQMNYGYTF
DNA: TGTGCCACCAGCAGCTCGGGACAAATGAACTATGGCTACACCTTC

V: TRBV5-1
J: TRBJ2-2
D: NA
size: NA
CDR3: CASSLAGVNTGELFF
DNA: TGCGCCAGCAGCTTGGCAGGGGTGAACACCGGGGAGCTGTTTTTT

V: TRBV7-2
J: TRBJ2-5
D: NA
size: NA
CDR3: CASSAEQEGTQYF
DNA: TGTGCCAGCAGCGCGGAGCAGGAGGGGACCCAGTACTTC

V: TRBV7-2
J: TRBJ1-5
D: NA
size: NA
CDR3: CASSLARNSQPQHF
DNA: TGTGCCAGCAGCTTAGCCAGGAACAGTCAGCCCCAGCATTTT

V: TRBV5-1
J: TRBJ1-2
D: TRBD1
size: medium-sized
CDR3: CASGQADYGYTF
DNA: TGCGCCAGCGGACAGGCGGACTATGGCTACACCTTC

V: TRBV6-6
J: TRBJ1-1
D: NA
size: few
CDR3: CASCTTENTEAFF
DNA: TGTGCCTCGTGTACCACAGAGAACACTGAAGCTTTCTTT

V: TRBV5-6
J: TRBJ2-7
D: TRBD1
size: NA
CDR3: CASRKDRGTGMVYEQYF
DNA: TGTGCCAGCAGGAAGGACAGGGGAACAGGGATGGTCTACGAGCAGTACTTC

V: TRBV5-1
J: TRBJ1-1
D: NA
size: NA
CDR3: CASSLAGVSTEAFF
DNA: TGCGCCAGCAGCTTGGCAGGGGTGAGCACTGAAGCTTTCTTT

V: TRBV4-2
J: TRBJ2-3
D: TRBD2
size: NA
CDR3: CATASGGPGGDTQYF
DNA: TGTGCCACGGCTAGCGGGGGGCCTGGGGGAGATACGCAGTATTTT

V: TRBV30
J: TRBJ1-5
D: TRBD1
size: NA
CDR3: CACLRKGQGDNQPQHF
DNA: TGTGCCTGCCTAAGGAAAGGACAGGGTGACAATCAGCCCCAGCATTTT

V: TRBV5-6
J: TRBJ1-5
D: NA
size: NA
CDR3: CASSLGNQPQHF
DNA: TGTGCCAGCAGCTTGGGAAATCAGCCCCAGCATTTT

V: TRBV4-3
J: TRBJ1-6
D: TRBD1
size: NA
CDR3: CASSQSFRDRELSTLHF
DNA: TGCGCCAGCAGCCAGTCATTCCGGGACAGGGAGTTATCGACCCTCCACTTT

V: TRBV27
J: TRBJ2-1
D: TRBD2
size: NA
CDR3: CASSSSGGYNEQFF
DNA: TGTGCCAGCAGTTCATCCGGGGGGTACAATGAGCAGTTCTTC

V: TRBV6-5
J: TRBJ1-2
D: TRBD1
size: NA
CDR3: CASSYLPGQGRYGYTF
DNA: TGTGCCAGCAGTTACCTTCCCGGACAGGGAAGATATGGCTACACCTTC

V: TRBV5-1
J: TRBJ1-1
D: NA
size: NA
CDR3: CASSQGGGGVTEAFF
DNA: TGCGCCAGCAGCCAGGGTGGGGGAGGAGTCACTGAAGCTTTCTTT

V: TRBV7-2
J: TRBJ1-2
D: NA
size: once
CDR3: CASSLVYTANYGYTF
DNA: TGTGCCAGCAGCTTAGTCTACACAGCGAACTATGGCTACACCTTC

V: TRBV10-2
J: TRBJ2-3
D: NA
size: NA
CDR3: CASSEWDFTDTQYF
DNA: TGCGCCAGCAGTGAATGGGACTTCACAGATACGCAGTATTTT

V: TRBV5-4
J: TRBJ2-5
D: TRBD1
size: once
CDR3: CASSLDRGRWETQYF
DNA: TGTGCCAGCAGCTTGGATAGGGGGCGATGGGAGACCCAGTACTTC

V: TRBV27
J: TRBJ2-7
D: TRBD1
size: NA
CDR3: CASGRGQGGEQYF
DNA: TGTGCCAGCGGGCGGGGACAGGGGGGCGAGCAGTACTTC